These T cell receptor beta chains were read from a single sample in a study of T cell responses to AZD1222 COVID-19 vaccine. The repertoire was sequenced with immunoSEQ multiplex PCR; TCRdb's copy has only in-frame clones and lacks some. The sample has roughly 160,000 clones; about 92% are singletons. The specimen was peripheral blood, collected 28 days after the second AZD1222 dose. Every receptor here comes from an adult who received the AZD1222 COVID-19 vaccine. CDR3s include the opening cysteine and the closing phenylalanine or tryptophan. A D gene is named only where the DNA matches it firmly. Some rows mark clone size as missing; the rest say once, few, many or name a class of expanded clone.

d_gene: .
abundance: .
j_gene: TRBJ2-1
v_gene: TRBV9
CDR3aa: CASSVEGRRGDEQFF
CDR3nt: TGTGCCAGCAGCGTAGAAGGGCGAAGGGGGGATGAGCAGTTCTTC

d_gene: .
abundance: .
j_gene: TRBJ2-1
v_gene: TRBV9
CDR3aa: CASGGHNEQFF
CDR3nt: TGTGCCAGCGGGGGGCACAATGAGCAGTTCTTC

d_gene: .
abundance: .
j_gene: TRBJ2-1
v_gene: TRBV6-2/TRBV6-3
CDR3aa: CASSYSSGPYNEQFF
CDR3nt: TGTGCCAGCAGTTACAGCTCCGGGCCCTACAATGAGCAGTTCTTC

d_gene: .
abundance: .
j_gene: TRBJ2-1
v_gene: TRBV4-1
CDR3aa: CASSQDPDSNEQFF
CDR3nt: TGCGCCAGCAGCCAAGATCCCGACAGTAATGAGCAGTTCTTC

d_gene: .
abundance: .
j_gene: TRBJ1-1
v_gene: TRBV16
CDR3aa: CASSQSRVKWQGKITEAFF
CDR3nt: TGTGCCAGCAGCCAATCAAGGGTAAAATGGCAGGGGAAGATAACTGAAGCTTTCTTT

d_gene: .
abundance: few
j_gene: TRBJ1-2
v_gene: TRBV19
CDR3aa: CASSIATTSGYGYTF
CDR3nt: TGTGCCAGTAGTATCGCCACCACCTCCGGCTATGGCTACACCTTC

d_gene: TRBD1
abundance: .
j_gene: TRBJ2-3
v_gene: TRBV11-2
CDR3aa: CASSPGTGLTDTQYF
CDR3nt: TGTGCCAGCAGCCCCGGGACAGGTCTCACAGATACGCAGTATTTT

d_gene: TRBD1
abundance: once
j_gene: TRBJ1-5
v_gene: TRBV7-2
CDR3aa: CASSLTGSNQPQHF
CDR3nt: TGTGCCAGCAGCCTGACAGGGAGCAATCAGCCCCAGCATTTT

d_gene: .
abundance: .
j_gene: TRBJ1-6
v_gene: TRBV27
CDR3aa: CASSLGGGSPLHF
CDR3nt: TGTGCCAGCAGTTTGGGGGGGGGATCACCCCTCCACTTT

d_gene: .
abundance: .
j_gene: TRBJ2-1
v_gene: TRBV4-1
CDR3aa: CASSQVWAGSNEQFF
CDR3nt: TGCGCCAGCAGCCAAGTGTGGGCAGGTTCCAATGAGCAGTTCTTC

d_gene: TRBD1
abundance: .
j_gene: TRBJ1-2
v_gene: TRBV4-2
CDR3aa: CASSGTGAVYGYTF
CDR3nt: TGTGCCAGCAGCGGAACAGGGGCAGTCTATGGCTACACCTTC

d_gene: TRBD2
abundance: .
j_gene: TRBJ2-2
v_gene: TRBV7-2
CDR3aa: CASSFPGGLGGTGELFF
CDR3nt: TGTGCCAGCAGCTTCCCCGGGGGACTAGGAGGGACCGGGGAGCTGTTTTTT

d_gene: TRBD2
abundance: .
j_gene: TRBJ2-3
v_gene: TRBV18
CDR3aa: CASSPTGLAGTDTQYF
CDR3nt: TGTGCCAGCTCACCTACGGGACTAGCTGGCACAGATACGCAGTATTTT

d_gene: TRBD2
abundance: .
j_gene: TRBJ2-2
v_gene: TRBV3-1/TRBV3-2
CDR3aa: CASSHSGGAGTGELFF
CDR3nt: TGTGCCAGCAGCCATAGCGGGGGGGCCGGAACCGGGGAGCTGTTTTTT

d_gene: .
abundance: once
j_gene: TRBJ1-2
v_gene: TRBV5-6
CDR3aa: CASNRAANYGYTF
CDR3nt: TGTGCCAGCAACAGGGCCGCTAACTATGGCTACACCTTC

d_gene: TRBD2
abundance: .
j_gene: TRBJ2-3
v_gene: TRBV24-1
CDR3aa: CATSGGTLAGGRTDTQYF
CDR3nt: TGTGCCACCAGTGGGGGGACTCTAGCGGGAGGCCGCACAGATACGCAGTATTTT

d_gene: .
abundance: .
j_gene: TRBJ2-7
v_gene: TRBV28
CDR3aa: CASSRVPKWNPSYEQYF
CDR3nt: TGTGCCAGCAGCCGAGTTCCGAAGTGGAATCCCTCCTACGAGCAGTACTTC

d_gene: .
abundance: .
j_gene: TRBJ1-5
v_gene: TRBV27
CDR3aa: CASSLDSYSNQPQHF
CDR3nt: TGTGCCAGCAGTTTGGACAGTTATAGCAATCAGCCCCAGCATTTT

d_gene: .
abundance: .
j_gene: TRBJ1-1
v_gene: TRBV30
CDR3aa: CAWSAQDTEAFF
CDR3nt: TGTGCCTGGAGTGCCCAAGACACTGAAGCTTTCTTT

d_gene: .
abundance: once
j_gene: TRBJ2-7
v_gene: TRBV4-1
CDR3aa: CASSQAPGDYEQYF
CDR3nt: TGCGCCAGCAGCCAAGCACCCGGGGACTACGAGCAGTACTTC

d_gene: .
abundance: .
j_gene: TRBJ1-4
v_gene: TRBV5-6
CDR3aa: CASSESTILGEKLFF
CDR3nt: TGTGCCAGCAGCGAGTCGACTATCTTAGGTGAAAAACTGTTTTTT

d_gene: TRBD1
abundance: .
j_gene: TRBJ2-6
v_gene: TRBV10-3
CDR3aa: CAIGGQGKSGANVLTF
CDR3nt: TGTGCCATCGGGGGACAGGGGAAATCTGGGGCCAACGTCCTGACTTTC

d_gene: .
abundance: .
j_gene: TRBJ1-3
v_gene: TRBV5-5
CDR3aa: CASSLAPIGNTIYF
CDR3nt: TGTGCCAGCAGCTTGGCCCCGATTGGAAACACCATATATTTT

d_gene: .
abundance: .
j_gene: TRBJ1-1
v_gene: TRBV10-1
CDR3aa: CASSRSHRSGTEAFF
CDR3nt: TGCGCCAGCTCCCGGAGCCACAGGTCGGGAACTGAAGCTTTCTTT

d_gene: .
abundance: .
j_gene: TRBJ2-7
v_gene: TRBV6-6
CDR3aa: CASSRPADSSYEQYF
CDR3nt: TGTGCCAGCAGTAGGCCGGCGGACAGCTCCTACGAGCAGTACTTC

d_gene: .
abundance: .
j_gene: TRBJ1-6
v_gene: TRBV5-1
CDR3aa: CASSSTENNSPLHF
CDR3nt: TGCGCCAGCAGCTCAACGGAGAATAATTCACCCCTCCACTTT

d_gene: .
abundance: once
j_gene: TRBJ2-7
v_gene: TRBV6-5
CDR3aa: CASNPGGGLSEQYF
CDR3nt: TGTGCCAGCAATCCAGGGGGGGGACTTTCCGAGCAGTACTTC

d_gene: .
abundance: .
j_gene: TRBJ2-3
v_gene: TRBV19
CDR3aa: CASSIPGTDTQYF
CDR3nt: TGTGCCAGTAGTATTCCTGGCACAGATACGCAGTATTTT

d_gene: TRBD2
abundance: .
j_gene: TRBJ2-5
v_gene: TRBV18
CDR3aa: CASSILGGTYQETQYF
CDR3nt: TGTGCCAGCTCAATCCTGGGAGGGACCTACCAAGAGACCCAGTACTTC

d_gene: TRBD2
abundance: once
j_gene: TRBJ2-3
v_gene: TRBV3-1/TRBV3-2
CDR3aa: CASTYSGIGEDTQYF
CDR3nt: TGTGCCAGCACCTATAGCGGGATAGGGGAAGATACGCAGTATTTT

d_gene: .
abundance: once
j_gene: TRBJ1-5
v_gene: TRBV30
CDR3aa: CAWSYDSNQPQHF
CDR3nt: TGTGCCTGGAGTTACGACAGCAATCAGCCCCAGCATTTT

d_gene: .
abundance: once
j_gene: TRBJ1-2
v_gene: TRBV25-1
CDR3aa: CASSATGNYGYTF
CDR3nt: TGTGCCAGCAGTGCGACAGGAAACTATGGCTACACCTTC